The source of this TCR beta chain is a study of blood T cell repertoires in COVID-19. About the research overall: Collection of acute and convalescent COVID-19 samples took place in the United States, Italy and Spain. The cDNA or gDNA used as material had been derived from T cells, B-cell-depleted T cells, or PBMCs.

The study assigned cohorts using participant-reported clinical history. Among Cohort 3 donors, those recovered had two negative PCRs, clearance, or symptom resolution. V was pared by 10 bases and J by 1 base, with 7 bases between. CDR3 length: 11 residues. Germline CDR1 reads MDHEN; CDR2 reads SYDVKM. Measured with immunoSEQ multiplex PCR; TCRdb has only the in-frame clones, and not every one. Of approximately 230,000 clones in the sample, more than 75% were seen once. This chain joins TRBV28 and TRBJ2-5; D is unclear. The source is a man in his forties who had recovered from COVID-19. Sequencing was done on a sample of PBMCs or T cells enriched from blood (not recorded which). CDR3 protein: CATDTQETQYF. The CDR3 nucleotides read TGTGCCACCGACACCCAAGAGACCCAGTACTTC.